The 32 T cell receptor beta chains given below trace back to one sample, sequenced in a study of blood T cell repertoires in COVID-19. Generated by immunoSEQ multiplex PCR, the TCRdb table keeps only in-frame clones and is missing some. The sample consists of approximately 200,000 clones, roughly 80% of them appearing once. The material sequenced was peripheral blood. The source is a woman aged 40 to 55 with COVID-19, enrolled during active disease.

The CDR3 loop is CATSDPDISTGELFF. Written as DNA, the CDR3 is TGTGCCACCAGTGACCCGGACATCAGCACCGGGGAGCTGTTTTTT. The chain is built from TRBV24-1 and TRBJ2-2, with D possibly TRBD1 on 5 matching bases. Germline loops: CDR1 KGHDR, CDR2 SFDVKD. The CDR3 spans 15 residues. Trimming shortened V by 4 bases and J by 4 bases, and 12 bases separated the two germline ends.

This clone was observed a handful of times. This chain uses TRBV5-1 with TRBJ1-1, with D hard to call. The CDR3 sequence is 14 residues long. V was shortened by 3 bases and J by 3 bases, with 12 bases between the two germline ends. Per germline, CDR1 SGHRS and CDR2 YFSETQ. The CDR3 DNA sequence: TGCGCCAGCAGCTATCTGGGTGAGGACACTGAAGCTTTCTTT. Translated, it gives CASSYLGEDTEAFF.

The chain uses TRBV30 and TRBJ1-2, with a possible D match to TRBD1 (5 bases). Germline lookup yields CDR1 GTSNPN and CDR2 SVGIG (reference sequence). The CDR3 is 13 amino acids. Trimming left V 1 base short and J 8 bases short, with 14 bases between. CDR3 nucleotide sequence: TGTGCCTGGAGTGCCCAGGGTCTGGGCGGCTACACCTTC. Protein product: CAWSAQGLGGYTF.

The J gene is TRBJ1-4, the V gene TRBV19; D is possibly TRBD1 (5 bases). V was cut by 9 bases and J by 5 bases, with 22 bases left in between. Germline values: CDR1 LNHDA, CDR2 SQIVND (reference sequence). There are 16 residues in the CDR3. Here the CDR3 DNA reads TGTGCCAGCCGATCCCTCCAGAGGGAGGGGAATGAAAAACTGTTTTTT. Protein sequence: CASRSLQREGNEKLFF. Full variable domain (rest looked up from reference TRBV19 and TRBJ1-4): DGGITQSPKYLFRKEGQNVTLSCEQNLNHDAMYWYRQDPGQGLRLIYYSQIVNDFQKGDIAEGYSVSREKKESFPLTVTSAQKNPTAFYLCASRSLQREGNEKLFFGSGTQLSVL.

V is TRBV9 and J is TRBJ1-2; no clear D gene. V was pared by 0 bases and J by 8 bases, with 20 bases between. This CDR3 region has 16 residues. CDR1 and CDR2 (germline): SGDLS, YYNGEE. This chain's CDR3 is CASSVALSREGFGYTF. CDR3 coding DNA: TGTGCCAGCAGCGTAGCCCTCAGTCGGGAAGGGTTCGGCTACACCTTC. Filled out from reference TRBV9 and TRBJ1-2, the complete variable domain reads DSGVTQTPKHLITATGQRVTLRCSPRSGDLSVYWYQQSLDQGLQFLIQYYNGEERAKGNILERFSAQQFPDLHSELNLSSLELGDSALYFCASSVALSREGFGYTFGSGTRLTVV.

This clone occurred once. The chain recombines TRBV18 with TRBJ1-1; 9 bases are shared with TRBD1. Germline assignment: CDR1 KGHSH and CDR2 LQKENI. The CDR3 consists of 16 residues. V shed 5 bases and J 4 bases; nucleotides not matched to a gene: 11. CDR3 sequence reads: CASSFGTGKVSTEAFF. The CDR3 DNA is TGTGCCAGCTCATTCGGGACAGGGAAGGTGAGCACTGAAGCTTTCTTT.

V usage is TRBV24-1 and J usage is TRBJ1-2, with D possibly being TRBD1 (6 bases). The CDR3 runs 14 residues. Looked up from germline, CDR1 is KGHDR and CDR2 is SFDVKD. The V end was cut by 6 bases, the J end by 2 bases, with 12 bases between. The DNA for the CDR3 is TGTGCCACCAGTCCCGGGACACTCAACTATGGCTACACCTTC. The encoded protein is CATSPGTLNYGYTF.

The V gene is TRBV5-1, the J gene TRBJ1-5; D is ambiguous. The germline V gene encodes CDR1 SGHRS and CDR2 YFSETQ. V shed 0 bases and J shed 2 bases, with 9 bases lying between them. This CDR3 is built from 15 residues. CDR3 nucleotide sequence: TGCGCCAGCAGCTTGGAGGGTAGCGGCAATCAGCCCCAGCATTTT. It specifies CASSLEGSGNQPQHF.

The chain links TRBV7-9 to TRBJ2-5; 12 bases fit TRBD2. The V gene end was trimmed by 2 bases and the J gene end by 7 bases; junction bases not matched to a gene: 14. The CDR3 consists of 18 residues. The V gene's germline CDR1 is SEHNR and CDR2 FQNEAQ (reference sequence). The CDR3 bases are TGTGCCAGCAGCTTAACGGCGACTAGCGGGGGATCTAGGGGGACCCAGTACTTC. Encoded protein: CASSLTATSGGSRGTQYF.

This clone was detected only once. The chain carries TRBV6-5 and TRBJ1-1, with a weak D call TRBD1 (6 bases). The CDR3 is 15 amino acids. Germline V gives CDR1 MNHEY, CDR2 SVGAGI. V lost 0 bases to trimming and J lost 1 base, with 9 bases between them. The CDR3 DNA is TGTGCCAGCAGTTACTCGACCAGGGGGAACACTGAAGCTTTCTTT. It translates to CASSYSTRGNTEAFF.

This rearrangement joins TRBV29-1 to TRBJ1-5; 9 positions agree with TRBD1. Germline-derived CDR1 and CDR2 are SQVTM and ANQGSEA. This CDR3 has 15 amino acids. V was clipped by 5 bases and J by 6 bases; unmatched bases: 11. The CDR3: CSVMDRGSGGQPQHF. CDR3 nucleotide sequence: TGCAGCGTTATGGACAGGGGTTCGGGGGGTCAGCCCCAGCATTTT.

This chain joins TRBV5-5 and TRBJ1-1; 7 nucleotides line up with TRBD1. CDR3 length: 12 residues. Germline values: CDR1 SGHKS, CDR2 YYEKEE (reference sequence). V shed 4 bases and J 8 bases; nucleotides not matched to a gene: 5. The CDR3 reads CASSETGREAFF. CDR3 DNA sequence: TGTGCCAGCAGCGAGACAGGGAGGGAAGCTTTCTTT.

The CDR3 loop reads CASSGNSNYGYTF. CDR3 coding DNA: TGTGCCAGCAGTGGAAACTCTAACTATGGCTACACCTTC. The genes are TRBV2 and TRBJ1-2; no definite D call. V dropped 4 bases and J dropped 0 bases, with 6 bases sitting between them. Germline V lookup: CDR1 SNHLY, CDR2 FYNNEI. The CDR3 runs 13 residues.

This clone was recorded a few times. The rearrangement joins TRBV3-1 (or the pseudogene TRBV3-2) to TRBJ2-3; possibly TRBD2 for D (7 bases). The germline V gene encodes CDR1 LGHDT and CDR2 YNNKEL (reference sequence). V lost 4 bases and J lost 2, with 25 bases in between. The CDR3 has 19 amino acids. CDR3 coding DNA: TGTGCCAGCAGCCTCCTAAGGGGGGGGCGGGGGCCAACCACAGATACGCAGTATTTT. Translation: CASSLLRGGRGPTTDTQYF.

The chain recombines TRBV11-1 with TRBJ2-3, with D perhaps TRBD2 (5 bases). The germline V gene has CDR1 SGHAT and CDR2 FQDESV (reference sequence). Trimming cost V 2 bases and J 6 bases, with 12 bases left between them. The CDR3 consists of 14 residues. The CDR3 DNA follows: TGTGCCAGCAGCTTAAAACGGGGATACGATACGCAGTATTTT. Its translation is CASSLKRGYDTQYF.

The chain recombines TRBV11-1 with TRBJ2-3, with TRBD1 identical over 7 bases. The J segment lost 2 bases and the V segment lost 4 bases, leaving 6 bases of the junction unmatched. Germline loops: CDR1 SGHAT, CDR2 FQDESV (reference sequence). The CDR3 is made up of 15 amino acids. The CDR3 DNA reads TGTGCCAGCAGCTCACGACAGGGAACCACAGATACGCAGTATTTT. This encodes CASSSRQGTTDTQYF.

This rearrangement joins TRBV5-1 to TRBJ1-2; 7 positions agree with TRBD1. The CDR3 has 13 residues. Unmatched junction bases numbered 4, after V lost 4 bases and J lost 4 bases. From germline, CDR1 is SGHRS and CDR2 YFSETQ. CDR3 region: CASSPGQTYGYTF. CDR3 sequence (DNA): TGCGCCAGCAGCCCGGGACAGACCTATGGCTACACCTTC.

This clone was observed a few times. This rearrangement joins TRBV5-6 to TRBJ2-7, with 7 bases lining up with TRBD1. Losses at the gene ends were 3 bases for V and 3 bases for J; bases not matched to a gene: 9. This CDR3 region has 15 residues. Per germline, CDR1 SGHDT and CDR2 YYEEEE. CDR3 sequence: CASSWDRDSNYEQYF. The CDR3 region has the DNA TGTGCCAGCAGCTGGGACCGGGACAGCAACTACGAGCAGTACTTC.

J is TRBJ2-5 and V is TRBV21-1; whether TRBD2, the table's D call, matches the DNA was not checked. TRBV21-1 is listed as a pseudogene. This CDR3 contains 15 residues. CDR3 DNA: TGTGCCAGCAGCTCCCGGACTAGGGGGGGAGAGACCCAGTACTTC. Encoded protein: CASSSRTRGGETQYF.

V and J are TRBV2 and TRBJ1-6, with 7 bases that match TRBD1. Germline CDR1 SNHLY, CDR2 FYNNEI. Trimming at V came to 6 bases and at J to 9 bases, leaving 8 bases not matched to a gene. This CDR3 is built from 14 residues. Here the CDR3 reads CASSDRVGSSPLHF. CDR3 bases: TGTGCCAGCAGCGACAGGGTTGGGAGTTCACCCCTCCACTTT.

The rearrangement joins TRBV5-1 to TRBJ1-4, with 9 bases aligning to TRBD1. This CDR3 is 15 amino acids long. The V gene's germline CDR1 is SGHRS and CDR2 YFSETQ. The V and J ends lost 0 bases and 8 bases, in that order; junction bases with no gene match: 5. This CDR3 is CASSLAQGAGEKLFF. Written as DNA, the CDR3 is TGCGCCAGCAGCTTGGCACAGGGGGCAGGGGAAAAACTGTTTTTT.

The rearrangement links TRBV9 to TRBJ1-2, with TRBD1 identical over 7 bases. In germline, CDR1 is SGDLS, CDR2 YYNGEE. Losses at the gene ends were 5 bases for V and 0 bases for J; bases not matched to a gene: 7. The CDR3 is 15 residues long. CDR3 region: CASSARQGSNYGYTF. The CDR3 DNA sequence: TGTGCCAGCAGTGCGAGACAGGGCTCTAACTATGGCTACACCTTC.

This chain joins TRBV5-1 and TRBJ1-3; 8 nucleotides line up with TRBD1. The CDR3 covers 17 residues. Germline lookup yields CDR1 SGHRS and CDR2 YFSETQ. Trimming at V came to 0 bases and at J to 3 bases, leaving 8 bases not matched to a gene. The CDR3 here is CASSLDPTGANGNTIYF. The CDR3 coding sequence is TGCGCCAGCAGCTTGGACCCGACAGGGGCTAATGGAAACACCATATATTTT.

This chain links TRBV30 with TRBJ1-5, with D possibly TRBD1 on 6 matching bases. Between the trimmed V and J ends, which lost 1 base and 2 bases, there was a span of 15 bases. The CDR3 sequence is 16 residues long. Germline values: CDR1 GTSNPN, CDR2 SVGIG (reference sequence). The CDR3 region has the DNA TGTGCCTGGAGTGCTAAAACAGGGTTGGGCAATCAGCCCCAGCATTTT. This sequence encodes CAWSAKTGLGNQPQHF.

V usage is TRBV7-7 and J usage is TRBJ2-5; 8 nucleotides agree with TRBD2. Trimming took 1 base from V and 5 from J; bases not matched to a gene: 6. Germline loops: CDR1 SSHAT, CDR2 FNYEAQ (reference sequence). The CDR3 has 15 residues. The CDR3 is CASSLGTSPLETQYF. The CDR3 region has the DNA TGTGCCAGCAGCTTAGGGACTAGCCCCCTGGAGACCCAGTACTTC.

A single count supports this clone. The chain combines TRBV2 with TRBJ2-7; tentatively, D is TRBD2 (5 bases). V was pared by 5 bases and J by 2 bases, with 7 bases between. Germline V gene data show CDR1 as SNHLY and CDR2 as FYNNEI. There are 12 residues in the CDR3. This CDR3 is CASSIATYEQYF. The DNA of the CDR3 is TGTGCCAGCAGTATAGCGACCTACGAGCAGTACTTC.

This chain joins TRBV6-1 and TRBJ2-5; TRBD1 matches at 12 bases. This CDR3 comprises 16 residues. V was clipped by 0 bases and J by 5 bases; unmatched bases: 4. CDR1 is MNHNS and CDR2 is SASEGT in the germline V gene. CDR3 bases: TGTGCCAGCAGTGAAGCGGGACAGGGGGCCGGGGAGACCCAGTACTTC. Its translation is CASSEAGQGAGETQYF.

CDR3 coding DNA: TGCGCCAGCAGCCGACAGGAGCCAGATACGCAGTATTTT. Translation: CASSRQEPDTQYF. The chain carries TRBV5-1 and TRBJ2-3; possible D gene TRBD1, 6 bases. With 4 bases removed from V and 4 bases from J, the gap between germline ends came to 10 bases. The CDR3 has 13 residues. Germline V CDR1 and CDR2: SGHRS, YFSETQ. The entire variable domain, with the rest obtained from reference TRBV5-1 and TRBJ2-3, is as follows: KAGVTQTPRYLIKTRGQQVTLSCSPISGHRSVSWYQQTPGQGLQFLFEYFSETQRNKGNFPGRFSGRQFSNSRSEMNVSTLELGDSALYLCASSRQEPDTQYFGPGTRLTVL.

The chain employs TRBV7-9 and TRBJ2-1; 7 bases align to TRBD1. The V gene's germline CDR1 is SEHNR and CDR2 FQNEAQ (reference sequence). This CDR3 has 13 amino acids. V lost 6 bases to trimming and J lost 7 bases; unmatched junction nucleotides: 6. The chain's CDR3 is CASSLTGTNEQFF. DNA of the CDR3: TGTGCCAGCAGTCTGACAGGGACGAATGAGCAGTTCTTC.

Concerning this clone itself: The junction and the germline gene differ at one end; a read error may be behind it. This chain connects TRBV12-3 or TRBV12-4 to TRBJ2-1, with D unresolved. The CDR3 length is 11 residues. DNA of the CDR3: TGTGCCAGCAGCCCAGACTTCGCTACGGTCTTC. Protein: CASSPDFATVF.

This clone was counted once. The chain combines TRBV30 with TRBJ2-2, with D unclear. The V gene's germline CDR1 is GTSNPN and CDR2 SVGIG (reference sequence). The CDR3 has 17 residues. Trimming removed 5 bases at V and 3 bases at J, with 22 bases between. CDR3 region: CAWDGHHLPDYTGELFF. For the CDR3, the DNA is TGTGCCTGGGATGGGCACCACCTTCCTGATTACACCGGGGAGCTGTTTTTT.

V gene TRBV5-4 combines with J gene TRBJ2-5, with 12 bases fitting TRBD2. Looked up from germline, CDR1 is SGHNT and CDR2 is YYREEE (reference sequence). The CDR3 has 19 residues. V gave up 4 bases and J gave up 1 base; unmatched junction bases: 14. The CDR3 loop is CASSRKRASGRARQETQYF. In DNA form, the CDR3 reads TGTGCCAGCAGCCGTAAACGGGCTAGCGGGAGGGCTCGCCAAGAGACCCAGTACTTC.